Listed below are T cell receptor beta chains from one sample, sequenced in a study of CD8 T cells in Susac syndrome. TCRdb independently ran MiXCR on the immunoSEQ multiplex PCR reads; one entry per CDR3 protein. The sample lists 150,000 to 180,000 distinct CDR3 sequences; approximately 95% were seen once. The sequencing sample was made of CD4+ T cells from PBMCs. The source is a human donor with Susac syndrome. CDR3s include the opening cysteine and the closing phenylalanine or tryptophan. The D gene is left open where the match is weak. Clone size is given for some rows only: seen once, a few or many times, or a class if the clone is expanded.

D gene,J gene,V gene,clone size,CDR3 DNA,CDR3 protein
-,TRBJ1-2,TRBV9,once,TGTGCCAGCAGCGTAGATCAGAACTATGGCTACACCTTC,CASSVDQNYGYTF
-,TRBJ1-1,TRBV3-1,-,TGTGCCAGCAGCCAAGTCAGAAACACTGAAGCTTTCTTT,CASSQVRNTEAFF
TRBD1,TRBJ2-2,TRBV9,-,TGTGCCAGCAGCGTAGCTCTGGACAGGATCGGGGAGCTGTTTTTT,CASSVALDRIGELFF
-,TRBJ1-2,TRBV4-1,-,TGCGCCAGCAGTCGACAGACGACAGGCTATGGCTACACCTTC,CASSRQTTGYGYTF
TRBD2,TRBJ2-1,TRBV20-1,-,TGCAGTGCTGCGATAGCGGGGAGGCAGTACAATGAGCAGTTCTTC,CSAAIAGRQYNEQFF
-,TRBJ2-3,TRBV12-3/TRBV12-4,-,TGTGCCAGCAGTCCCCGGATGGGCGGGGAGGCAGATACGCAGTATTTT,CASSPRMGGEADTQYF
-,TRBJ2-3,TRBV18,-,TGTGCCAGCTCAGCCCTTATAGATACGCAGTATTTT,CASSALIDTQYF
-,TRBJ2-5,TRBV5-1,-,TGCGCCAGCAGACATGAAGAGACCCAGTACTTC,CASRHEETQYF
-,TRBJ2-4,TRBV2,-,TGTGCCAGCGGCCGGGACGGCAAAAACATTCAGTACTTC,CASGRDGKNIQYF
-,TRBJ2-7,TRBV7-2,-,TGTGCCAGCAGCGGGGCCGAGACAAACGCCGGGAAGCAGTACTTC,CASSGAETNAGKQYF
-,TRBJ2-7,TRBV6-5,-,TGTGCCAGCAGCATGGAGGGGGGACACTACGAGCAGTACTTC,CASSMEGGHYEQYF
TRBD2,TRBJ2-2,TRBV7-9,-,TGTGCCAGCAGCCCCCTCCCGGGGGGGAATGAGACCGGGGAGCTGTTTTTT,CASSPLPGGNETGELFF
TRBD2,TRBJ2-5,TRBV4-1,-,TGCGCCAGCAGCCTGGGGGGGACTAGCGAGGGAGAGACCCAGTACTTC,CASSLGGTSEGETQYF
-,TRBJ1-4,TRBV29-1,once,TGCAGCGTTATAAAGGCTGGTGAAAAACTGTTTTTT,CSVIKAGEKLFF
-,TRBJ2-7,TRBV7-9,-,TGTGCCAGCAGCTTAGAGCGGGCAGATTGGTACTTC,CASSLERADWYF
-,TRBJ2-1,TRBV5-1,-,TGCGCCAGCAGCTTGGGCGGCCGAGACAATGAGCAGTTCTTC,CASSLGGRDNEQFF
TRBD2,TRBJ2-7,TRBV12-3/TRBV12-4,-,TGTGCCAGCAGTTCCGGTCGACTAGCGGGGGGTTACGAGCAGTACTTC,CASSSGRLAGGYEQYF
TRBD1,TRBJ1-2,TRBV29-1,-,TGCAGCGTCACGACAGGGGATAACTATGGCTACACCTTC,CSVTTGDNYGYTF
-,TRBJ1-1,TRBV7-2,once,TGTGCCAGCAGCCCCACGGGGAATGAAGCTTTCTTT,CASSPTGNEAFF
-,TRBJ2-3,TRBV4-3,-,TGCGCCAGCAGCCCCTCGTTGGGCCCAGATACGCAGTATTTT,CASSPSLGPDTQYF
-,TRBJ1-2,TRBV4-3,-,TGCGCCAGCAGCCAAGATAGGGGGACTCGCGCCTATGGCTACACCTTC,CASSQDRGTRAYGYTF
TRBD2,TRBJ2-3,TRBV29-1,-,TGCAGCGTTGAACCCCCGCGGGGGGTTGGTAATACGCAGTATTTT,CSVEPPRGVGNTQYF
TRBD1,TRBJ2-6,TRBV18,-,TGTGCCAGCTCACCGGTTTCAGGGACAGGCAGCTCTGGGGCCAACGTCCTGACTTTC,CASSPVSGTGSSGANVLTF
TRBD2,TRBJ2-2,TRBV5-4,-,TGTGCCAGCAGCCTCCCAGGGACTAGAGCCGGGGAGCTGTTTTTT,CASSLPGTRAGELFF
TRBD1,TRBJ2-1,TRBV20-1,-,TGCAGTGCTAGAAGGACAGGGGGCTCCTACAATGAGCAGTTCTTC,CSARRTGGSYNEQFF
-,TRBJ1-2,TRBV2,-,TGTGCCAGCAGTGAAGCAGCACAGAACTATGGCTACACCTTC,CASSEAAQNYGYTF
-,TRBJ2-3,TRBV9,once,TGTGCCAGCAGTAGCGGTTCCACAGATACGCAGTATTTT,CASSSGSTDTQYF
TRBD2,TRBJ2-7,TRBV23-1,-,TGCGCCAGCAGCCAAGACCTATTCGGGGGGGCAGTCTACGAGCAGTACTTC,CASSQDLFGGAVYEQYF
-,TRBJ2-5,TRBV9,-,TGTGCCAGCAGCTCCCCTGGGCGGTCCCAAGAGACCCAGTACTTC,CASSSPGRSQETQYF
TRBD2,TRBJ2-1,TRBV12-3/TRBV12-4,-,TGTGCCAGCCGAGGACTAGCCGGCAATGAGCAGTTCTTC,CASRGLAGNEQFF
-,TRBJ2-7,TRBV20-1,-,TGCAGTGCCCCGGGACACCTAGGGCACGAGCAGTACTTC,CSAPGHLGHEQYF
-,TRBJ1-1,TRBV3-1,-,TGTGCCAGCAGCCAAAACCAGGGGAACACTGAAGCTTTCTTT,CASSQNQGNTEAFF
TRBD1,TRBJ2-5,TRBV7-7,-,TGTGCCAGCAGCCCACGGGACAGGGATTCAGGGACCCAGTACTTC,CASSPRDRDSGTQYF
-,TRBJ1-1,TRBV7-2,-,TGTGCCAGCAGCTTAGCGCACAGCACTGAAGCTTTCTTT,CASSLAHSTEAFF
-,TRBJ2-1,TRBV7-3,-,TGTGCCAGCAGCTTAAGCTCCGGGTGGAATGAGCAGTTCTTC,CASSLSSGWNEQFF
-,TRBJ2-7,TRBV5-1,-,TGCGCCAGCACCACCGGTCCCTCCTACGAGCAGTACTTC,CASTTGPSYEQYF
TRBD1,TRBJ2-5,TRBV20-1,once,TGCAGTGCTAGACCCGGGGACAGGGGGCGAGAGACCCAGTACTTC,CSARPGDRGRETQYF
TRBD2,TRBJ2-5,TRBV25-1,-,TGTGCCAGCACCCCCCTGGCGGGGGGGCCGGGAGAGACCCAGTACTTC,CASTPLAGGPGETQYF
-,TRBJ1-2,TRBV12-3/TRBV12-4,once,TGTGCCAGCAGCCCGGACAGCCTTTCTAACTATGGCTACACCTTC,CASSPDSLSNYGYTF
TRBD1,TRBJ1-1,TRBV7-2,-,TGTGCCAGCAGCCCGTTCGGGACAGGGAGGGACACTGAAGCTTTCTTT,CASSPFGTGRDTEAFF
TRBD1,TRBJ2-5,TRBV20-1,-,TGCAGTGCTAGAAACCCCCCGGGACAGGGGGCGAAGACCCAGTACTTC,CSARNPPGQGAKTQYF
-,TRBJ2-5,TRBV5-4,-,TGTGCCAGCAGCATACCGGGACCCCAAGAGACCCAGTACTTC,CASSIPGPQETQYF
-,TRBJ2-5,TRBV29-1,-,TGCAGCGTTGCACAAGAGACCCAGTACTTC,CSVAQETQYF
-,TRBJ2-2,TRBV4-1,-,TGCGCCAGCAGCCAAGAGCCCTCAAACACCGGGGAGCTGTTTTTT,CASSQEPSNTGELFF
TRBD2,TRBJ2-5,TRBV7-2,-,TGTGCCAGCAGCGTCGGTGGGACTAGCCCTCAAGAGACCCAGTACTTC,CASSVGGTSPQETQYF
-,TRBJ1-4,TRBV5-4,-,TGTGCCAGCAGCTCGGCAAAGGCTGATGAAAAACTGTTTTTT,CASSSAKADEKLFF
TRBD2,TRBJ2-5,TRBV20-1,-,TGCAGTGCTAGAGATCCTAAGCGGGGGAACCAAGAGACCCAGTACTTC,CSARDPKRGNQETQYF
-,TRBJ1-1,TRBV10-3,-,TGTGCCATCAGTCGTAACTACAGGGAGGAAGCTTTCTTT,CAISRNYREEAFF
-,TRBJ2-7,TRBV2,-,TGTGCCAGCAGTGAAATCGAGGGGACAGCGGGCGAGCAGTACTTC,CASSEIEGTAGEQYF
-,TRBJ1-2,TRBV29-1,-,TGCAGCGGAAGGAGGGACGGCTATGGCTACACCTTC,CSGRRDGYGYTF
-,TRBJ2-3,TRBV9,-,TGTGCCAGCAGCGTGTTGGGTGGGACCCAGGAGTATTTT,CASSVLGGTQEYF
-,TRBJ2-5,TRBV27,-,TGTGCCAGCAGTCCGTCGGGACCGTACCAAGAGACCCAGTACTTC,CASSPSGPYQETQYF
-,TRBJ1-4,TRBV27,-,TGTGCCAGCAGTTCAGACAGCTTTCCAGAAAAACTGTTTTTT,CASSSDSFPEKLFF
TRBD1,TRBJ1-1,TRBV9,once,TGTGCCAGCAGCGCCTGGACAGGGGCCAGGAACACTGAAGCTTTCTTT,CASSAWTGARNTEAFF
-,TRBJ1-6,TRBV9,-,TGTGCCAGCAGCGTAGGGGCAGTCTATAATTCACCCCTCCACTTT,CASSVGAVYNSPLHF
-,TRBJ1-1,TRBV20-1,once,TGCAGTGCTAGAAAGACAGGAACCGGGAAAGCTTTCTTT,CSARKTGTGKAFF